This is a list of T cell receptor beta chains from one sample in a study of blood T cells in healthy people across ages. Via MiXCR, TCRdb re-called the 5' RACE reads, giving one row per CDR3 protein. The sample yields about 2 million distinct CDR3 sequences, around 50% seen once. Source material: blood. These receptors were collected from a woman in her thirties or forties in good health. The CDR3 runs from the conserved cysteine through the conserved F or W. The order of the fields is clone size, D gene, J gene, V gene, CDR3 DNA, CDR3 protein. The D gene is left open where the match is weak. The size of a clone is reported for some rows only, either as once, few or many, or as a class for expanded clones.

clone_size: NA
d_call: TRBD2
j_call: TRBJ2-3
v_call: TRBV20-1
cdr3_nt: TGCAGTGTTCCTGGACTAGGATTTAGCACAGATACGCAGTATTTT
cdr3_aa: CSVPGLGFSTDTQYF

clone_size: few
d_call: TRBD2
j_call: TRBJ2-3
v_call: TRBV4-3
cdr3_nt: TGCGCCAGCAGCGGACGACTAGCGGGGGGGACAGATACGCAGTATTTT
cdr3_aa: CASSGRLAGGTDTQYF

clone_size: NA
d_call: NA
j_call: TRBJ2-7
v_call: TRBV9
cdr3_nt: TGTGCCAGCAGCGTAGGGACTACCACCTACGAGCAGTACTTC
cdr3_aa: CASSVGTTTYEQYF

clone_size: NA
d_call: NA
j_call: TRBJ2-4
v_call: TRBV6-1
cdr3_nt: TGTGCCAGCAGTGTGGGCATTCAGTACTTC
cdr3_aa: CASSVGIQYF

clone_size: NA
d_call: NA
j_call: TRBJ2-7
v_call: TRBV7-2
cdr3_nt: TGTGCCAGCAGCTTAACCAGTTTAAACTACGAGCAGTACTTC
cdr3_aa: CASSLTSLNYEQYF

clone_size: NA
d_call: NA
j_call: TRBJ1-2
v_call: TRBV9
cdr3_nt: TGTGCCAGCAGCCCCAACCCGGGGATATCCCTCTATGGCTACACCTTC
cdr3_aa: CASSPNPGISLYGYTF

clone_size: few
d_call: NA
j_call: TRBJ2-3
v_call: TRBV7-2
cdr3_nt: TGTGCCAGCAGCTCAAGGGGGCGGGGGAGCACAGATACGCAGTATTTT
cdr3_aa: CASSSRGRGSTDTQYF

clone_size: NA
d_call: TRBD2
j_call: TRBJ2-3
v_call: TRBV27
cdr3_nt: TGTGCCAGCAGTGTGACTAGCGGGGGATTAGTCACAGATACGCAGTATTTT
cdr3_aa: CASSVTSGGLVTDTQYF

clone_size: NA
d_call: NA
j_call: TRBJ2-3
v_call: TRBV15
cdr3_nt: TGTGCCACCAGCAGCCCCTGGACCGGGCACGGAGATACGCGGTATTTT
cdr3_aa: CATSSPWTGHGDTRYF

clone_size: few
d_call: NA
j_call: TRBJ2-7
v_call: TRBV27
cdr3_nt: TGTGCCAGCAGTTTAGACCCCAGTTTTCCCTCCTACGAGCAGTACTTC
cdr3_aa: CASSLDPSFPSYEQYF

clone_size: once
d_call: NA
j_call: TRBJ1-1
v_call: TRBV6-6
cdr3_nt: TGTGCCAGCAGCCCACGGGGTTCGGCTGAAGCTTTCTTT
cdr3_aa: CASSPRGSAEAFF

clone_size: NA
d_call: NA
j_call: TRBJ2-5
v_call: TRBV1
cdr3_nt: TGCACCAGCAGCCAGGACCCCGGGGCCCAGTACTTC
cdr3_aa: CTSSQDPGAQYF

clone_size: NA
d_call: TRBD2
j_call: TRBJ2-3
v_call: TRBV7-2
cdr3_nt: TGTGCCAGCAGGCAACCGGGACTAGCCTCGAGAGATACGCAGTATTTT
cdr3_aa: CASRQPGLASRDTQYF

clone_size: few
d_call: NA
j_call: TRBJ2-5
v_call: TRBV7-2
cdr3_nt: TGTGCCAGCAGCTTTTTAGGACTGCAAGAGACCCAGTACTTC
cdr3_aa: CASSFLGLQETQYF

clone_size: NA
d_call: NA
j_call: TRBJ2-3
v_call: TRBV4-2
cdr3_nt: TGTGCCAGCAGAGGGGGAGCGGGGATCACAGATACGCAGTATTTT
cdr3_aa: CASRGGAGITDTQYF

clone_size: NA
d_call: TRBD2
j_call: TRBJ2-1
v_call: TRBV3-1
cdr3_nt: TGTGCCAGCAGCCAATTCACAGCGGGGGACAATGAGCAGTTCTTC
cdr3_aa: CASSQFTAGDNEQFF

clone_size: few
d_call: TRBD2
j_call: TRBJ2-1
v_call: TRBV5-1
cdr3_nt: TGCGCCAGCACAATAGCGGGGCCTGTCAATGAGCAGTTCTTC
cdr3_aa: CASTIAGPVNEQFF

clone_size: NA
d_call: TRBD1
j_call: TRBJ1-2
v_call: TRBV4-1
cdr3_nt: TGCGCCAGCAGCCCTCCGGGGACAGGGTTTGGCTACACCTTC
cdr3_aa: CASSPPGTGFGYTF

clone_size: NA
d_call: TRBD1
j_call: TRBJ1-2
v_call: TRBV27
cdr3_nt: TGTGCCAGCAGACGACGGGACAGGGATTTTTATGGCTACACCTTC
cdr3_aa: CASRRRDRDFYGYTF

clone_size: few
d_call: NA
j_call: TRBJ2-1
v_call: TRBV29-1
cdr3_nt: TGCAGCGTTGCTGTGCCAGGGGGGTATGAGCAGTTCTTC
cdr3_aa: CSVAVPGGYEQFF

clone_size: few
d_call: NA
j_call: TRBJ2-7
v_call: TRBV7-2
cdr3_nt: TGTGCCAGCAGCTCCCGAAGAGCAGGGGGGGCGGCGAGCTCCTACGAGCAGTACTTC
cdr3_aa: CASSSRRAGGAASSYEQYF

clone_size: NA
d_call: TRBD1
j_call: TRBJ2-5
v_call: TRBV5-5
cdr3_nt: TGTGCCAGCAGCTTGTCATTGGTCAGGGGGCGCCAAGAGACCCAGTACTTC
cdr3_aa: CASSLSLVRGRQETQYF

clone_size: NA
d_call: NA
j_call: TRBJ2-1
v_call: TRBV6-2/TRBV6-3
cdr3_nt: TGTGCCAGCAGCTCGGGCCCCTCTTATGACAATGAGCAGTTCTTC
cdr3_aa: CASSSGPSYDNEQFF

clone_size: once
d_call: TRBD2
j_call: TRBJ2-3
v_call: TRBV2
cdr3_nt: TGTGCCAGCAGTGAAAGGGCTAGCGGAGTCACAGATACGCAGTATTTT
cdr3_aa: CASSERASGVTDTQYF

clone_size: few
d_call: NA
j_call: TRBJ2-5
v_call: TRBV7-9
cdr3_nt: TGTGCCAGCAGCTCGGGGAGGACACTCAAAGAGACCCAGTACTTC
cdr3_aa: CASSSGRTLKETQYF

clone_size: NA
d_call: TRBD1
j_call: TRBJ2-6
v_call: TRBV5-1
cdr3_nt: TGCGCCAGTAGCTCACAATGGACAGGGGTCGGGGCCAACGTCCTGACTTTC
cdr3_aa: CASSSQWTGVGANVLTF

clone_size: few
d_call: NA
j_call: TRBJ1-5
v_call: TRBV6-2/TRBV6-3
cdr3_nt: TGTGCCAGCAGGCATACCCAGGGTGGCAATCAGCCCCAGCATTTT
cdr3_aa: CASRHTQGGNQPQHF

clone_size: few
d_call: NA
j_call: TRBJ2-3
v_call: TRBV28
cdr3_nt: TGTGCCAGCAGGAAAACCACAGATACGCAGTATTTT
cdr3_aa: CASRKTTDTQYF

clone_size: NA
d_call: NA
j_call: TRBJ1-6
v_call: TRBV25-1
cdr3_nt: TGTGCCAGCAGTGGGGCGGAGAGACCCCTCCACTTT
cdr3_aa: CASSGAERPLHF

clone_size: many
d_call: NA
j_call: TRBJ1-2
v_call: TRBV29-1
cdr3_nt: TGCAGCGTTGATAGGGATGGGGGCTACACCTTC
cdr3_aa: CSVDRDGGYTF

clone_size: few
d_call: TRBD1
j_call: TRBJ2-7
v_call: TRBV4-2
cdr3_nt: TGTGCCAGCAGCCAATTTGGGACAGGATACTACGAGCAGTACTTC
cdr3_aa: CASSQFGTGYYEQYF

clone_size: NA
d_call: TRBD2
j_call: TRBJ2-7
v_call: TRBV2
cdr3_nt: TGTGCCAGCAGGGGGCGGGAGGGTTCCTACGAGCAGTACTTC
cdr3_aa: CASRGREGSYEQYF

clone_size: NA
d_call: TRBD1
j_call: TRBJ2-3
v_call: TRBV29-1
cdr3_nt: TGCAGCGTCTCCACAGGGGGTGGCACAGATACGCAGTATTTT
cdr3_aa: CSVSTGGGTDTQYF

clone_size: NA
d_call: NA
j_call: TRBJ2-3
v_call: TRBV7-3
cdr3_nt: TGTGCCAGCAGCACTAACAGTTTAATGGCGCAGTATTTT
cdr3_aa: CASSTNSLMAQYF

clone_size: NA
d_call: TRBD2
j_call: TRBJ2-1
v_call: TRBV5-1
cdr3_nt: TGCGCCAGCAGCTTGGAATTAGCGGGGGAAAATGAGCAGTTCTTC
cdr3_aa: CASSLELAGENEQFF